Detailed here is one T cell receptor (beta chain). The antigen is unknown. Donors were healthy HIV-negative adults without recently reported acute infections or vaccinations. Approximately 98 million PBMCs went into genomic DNA for unsorted samples. The data derive from a study of shared clonotypes between healthy human individuals. Study-level background: The study drew on two women and a few men aged 18 to 49 as donors.

With V trimmed by 6 bases and J by 0 bases, 5 bases remained unmatched. The V gene's germline CDR1 is MDHEN and CDR2 SYDVKM. The CDR3 is 15 residues long. TCRdb keeps only in-frame clones here, not all; method: immunoSEQ multiplex PCR. Among more than 450,000 clones listed, about four fifths were seen once. Study-wide findings and caveats: Measured sharing among donors was expected to vary with sequencing depth.

This TCR was recovered from a woman aged 40 to 50 in good health. Some clones in this sample may be carry-over from other donors' samples. Sequencing was done on a sample of PBMCs. The V and J genes are TRBV28 and TRBJ2-3, with 8 bases lining up with TRBD2. This chain's CDR3 is CASRGRGASTDTQYF. DNA of the CDR3: TGTGCCAGCAGGGGGCGGGGGGCTAGCACAGATACGCAGTATTTT.